A selection of T cell receptor beta chains follows, all from one sample in a study of blood T cells in healthy people across ages. Each CDR3 protein is one row after TCRdb ran MiXCR on the 5' RACE reads. The table includes some 1.5 million distinct CDR3 sequences, 40% to 45% detected once. The sample comprised blood. The source is a woman in her late teens or twenties in good health. CDR3s leave out the opening cysteine and the closing phenylalanine or tryptophan.

V	J	CDR3
TRBV7-2	.	ASSSASGPYEQY
TRBV29-1	TRBJ2-1	SVQLAGWLF
TRBV9	TRBJ2-1	ASSVEAGGINEQF
TRBV29-1	TRBJ1-2	SVDRQDLYGYT
TRBV7-2	TRBJ2-3	ASRPWEVRTDTQY
TRBV24-1	TRBJ2-1	ATSDPRRGYNEQF
TRBV12-3/TRBV12-4	TRBJ2-1	ASSSSGGVNEQF
TRBV5-5	TRBJ2-5	ASSLALAGYNEQY
TRBV29-1	TRBJ2-5	SVERAGEETQY
TRBV2	TRBJ1-4	ATHDGLNEKLF
TRBV29-1	TRBJ2-5	SVVGDEQY
TRBV5-1	TRBJ1-2	ASSSTGQVRGYT
TRBV21-1	TRBJ1-4	ASSLSGGTNEKLF
TRBV13	TRBJ2-3	ASSTRAGGTDTQY
TRBV20-1	TRBJ2-1	SARDKGAYNEQF
TRBV29-1	TRBJ1-1	SVMGQWNTEAF
TRBV28	TRBJ1-2	ASRQQGRGYGYT